These 8 T cell receptor beta chains were sequenced from one sample in a study of blood T cell repertoires in COVID-19. Produced via immunoSEQ multiplex PCR; TCRdb's table is partial and in-frame only. The sample contains around 300,000 clones, around 89% of which appear only once. Sequenced input: peripheral blood. Receptor source: a woman between 25 and 40 years old with COVID-19, enrolled during active disease.

The V and J genes are TRBV12-3 or TRBV12-4 and TRBJ1-2; TRBD1 is a possible D gene (6 bases). This CDR3 is built from 13 residues. Trimming stripped 2 bases from V and 8 bases from J, with 12 bases between. The CDR3 sequence is CASSLLGAGGYTF. CDR3 in DNA: TGTGCCAGCAGTTTATTGGGGGCAGGGGGCTACACCTTC.

The chain carries TRBV7-8 and TRBJ1-2; unclear D gene. V was cut by 2 bases and J by 7 bases, with 8 bases left in between. The CDR3 is 12 amino acids. Germline CDR1 and CDR2: SGHVS and FQNEAQ. The CDR3 nucleotides read TGTGCCAGCAGCTTACCAGGAGGTGGCTACACCTTC. Translated: CASSLPGGGYTF. The entire variable domain, with the rest obtained from reference TRBV7-8 and TRBJ1-2, is as follows: GAGVSQSPRYKVAKRGQDVALRCDPISGHVSLFWYQQALGQGPEFLTYFQNEAQLDKSGLPSDRFFAERPEGSVSTLKIQRTQQEDSAVYLCASSLPGGGYTFGSGTRLTVV.

The chain employs TRBV11-3 and TRBJ2-3, with no clear D. V gave up 5 bases and J gave up 9 bases, with 15 bases separating them. Germline CDR1 SGHNT, CDR2 YENEEA. There are 13 residues in the CDR3. The CDR3 spells CASSLVAERTQYF. The CDR3, as DNA: TGTGCCAGCAGCCTTGTGGCGGAGAGGACGCAGTATTTT.

J is TRBJ2-2 and V is TRBV7-2; weak D call: TRBD1 (6 bases). From germline, CDR1 is SGHTA and CDR2 FQGNSA. V was pared by 6 bases and J by 0 bases, with 8 bases between. This CDR3 contains 14 residues. CDR3 in amino acids: CASRDSANTGELFF. The CDR3 DNA is TGTGCCAGCAGGGACAGCGCGAACACCGGGGAGCTGTTTTTT.

The gene calls are TRBV6-5 and TRBJ1-5, with 8 bases that match TRBD1. CDR3 length: 15 residues. CDR1 and CDR2 (germline): MNHEY, SVGAGI. Trimming cost V 5 bases and J 4 bases; bases outside gene matches: 7. This CDR3 reads CASSPQGAPNQPQHF. The CDR3 bases are TGTGCCAGCAGTCCCCAGGGGGCCCCAAATCAGCCCCAGCATTTT.

This chain connects TRBV11-3 to TRBJ1-1; the D gene is possibly TRBD1 (5 bases). CDR3 length: 13 amino acids. From germline, CDR1 is SGHNT and CDR2 YENEEA. The V end lost 5 bases, the J end lost 1 base, and 8 bases lay between the germline ends. The CDR3 nucleotides read TGTGCCAGCAGCCAGGGTGGGAACACTGAAGCTTTCTTT. Amino acids: CASSQGGNTEAFF. The full variable domain, completed using reference TRBV11-3 and TRBJ1-1, is EAGVVQSPRYKIIEKKQPVAFWCNPISGHNTLYWYLQNLGQGPELLIRYENEEAVDDSQLPKDRFSAERLKGVDSTLKIQPAELGDSAVYLCASSQGGNTEAFFGQGTRLTVV.

CDR3 region: CASSAPGTGGLYGYTF. The CDR3 nucleotides are TGTGCCAGCAGTGCTCCCGGGACAGGGGGCCTCTATGGCTACACCTTC. The rearrangement links TRBV28 to TRBJ1-2; the match to TRBD1 covers 12 bases. With V trimmed by 5 bases and J by 4 bases, 8 bases remained unmatched. CDR3 length: 16 residues. Germline V gene sequence: CDR1 MDHEN, CDR2 SYDVKM.

The chain employs TRBV19 and TRBJ2-3; TRBD2 matches 7 bases. The CDR3 covers 16 residues. Unmatched junction bases numbered 9, after V lost 3 bases and J lost 3 bases. In germline, CDR1 is LNHDA, CDR2 SQIVND (reference sequence). CDR3 loop: CASSMQGGGVTDTQYF. The CDR3 region has the DNA TGTGCCAGTAGTATGCAAGGCGGGGGAGTGACAGATACGCAGTATTTT.